One and the same sample provided the 26 T cell receptor beta chains below, sequenced in a study of CD8 T cells in Susac syndrome. When the RNA was reverse transcribed, random hexamers were used with an input of 0.5 to 1 ug. TCRdb itself ran the immunoSEQ multiplex PCR reads through MiXCR, one entry per CDR3 protein. The sample has 160,000 or so distinct CDR3 sequences, roughly 93% seen once. The source material was CD4+ T cells from PBMCs. These TCRs come from a human donor in good health.

The chain employs TRBV12-3 or TRBV12-4 and TRBJ2-5; possibly TRBD2 for D (6 bases). V was pared by 7 bases and J by 2 bases, with 17 bases between. The length of the CDR3 is 15 residues. The CDR3 DNA reads TGTGCCAGCACGGTCGGTAATGCGGGGCAAGAGACCCAGTACTTC. Translated: CASTVGNAGQETQYF.

The rearrangement joins TRBV29-1 to TRBJ2-2; the match to TRBD1 covers 9 bases. J lost 8 bases, V lost 7 bases, and 14 bases had no gene match. The length of the CDR3 is 15 residues. CDR1 is SQVTM, CDR2 ANQGSEA, per germline. Here the CDR3 DNA reads TGCAGCGGCTCCGGGACAGGGACGCTACTAGGGGAGCTGTTTTTT. Its protein product is CSGSGTGTLLGELFF.

This clonotype was recorded a few times. This chain links TRBV5-1 with TRBJ2-1; no clear D. V lost 0 bases and J lost 8, with 6 bases in between. Germline CDR1 SGHRS, CDR2 YFSETQ. This CDR3 is built from 12 residues. CDR3 sequence reads: CASSLEGYEQFF. The CDR3 DNA reads TGCGCCAGCAGCTTGGAGGGATATGAGCAGTTCTTC.

V is TRBV3-1 and J is TRBJ1-2; 8 positions agree with TRBD1. Trimming at V came to 1 base and at J to 8 bases, leaving 3 bases not matched to a gene. Germline V gene data show CDR1 as LGHDT and CDR2 as YNNKEL (reference sequence). The CDR3 sequence is 13 residues long. The CDR3 is CASSQARGLGYTF. The CDR3 DNA sequence: TGTGCCAGCAGCCAAGCCAGGGGGCTCGGCTACACCTTC.

The rearrangement uses TRBV7-2 and TRBJ1-5; 8 nucleotides agree with TRBD1. Germline CDR1 SGHTA, CDR2 FQGNSA. The junction had 6 bases not matched to a gene; V was cut back by 2 bases and J by 6 bases. The CDR3 consists of 15 residues. The CDR3, as DNA: TGTGCCAGCAGCTTAAATGGACAGGGTCCTCAGCCCCAGCATTTT. This codes for CASSLNGQGPQPQHF. Looking up the rest from reference TRBV7-2 and TRBJ1-5 gives the full variable domain: GAGVSQSPSNKVTEKGKDVELRCDPISGHTALYWYRQSLGQGLEFLIYFQGNSAPDKSGLPSDRFSAERTGGSVSTLTIQRTQQEDSAVYLCASSLNGQGPQPQHFGDGTRLSIL.

The V and J genes are TRBV19 and TRBJ2-3; D unresolved. V lost 5 bases, J lost 6 bases, and 15 bases lay in between. Germline V gene data show CDR1 as LNHDA and CDR2 as SQIVND (reference sequence). The CDR3 totals 14 residues. The CDR3 spells CASSVGPHSDTQYF. The CDR3 bases are TGTGCCAGTAGTGTCGGGCCGCACTCGGATACGCAGTATTTT.

In this sample, this clonotype turned up a few times. The genes are TRBV30 and TRBJ2-7; TRBD1 is a possible D gene (5 bases). The germline gives CDR1 GTSNPN, CDR2 SVGIG (reference sequence). CDR3 length equals 14 residues. The germline V and J ends were trimmed by 3 bases and 4 bases, with 16 bases remaining between them. The CDR3 nucleotides read TGTGCCTGGAGCCTAAAGGGGCAGATGTACGAGCAGTACTTC. It translates to CAWSLKGQMYEQYF.

V gene TRBV7-2 combines with J gene TRBJ1-1; no definite D call. The V gene lost 3 bases and the J gene lost 1 base, with 15 bases spanning the gap. The CDR3 consists of 16 residues. Germline V gene sequence: CDR1 SGHTA, CDR2 FQGNSA. The CDR3 nucleotides read TGTGCCAGCAGCTTCGTCCCACTCGGTCAGAACACTGAAGCTTTCTTT. This codes for CASSFVPLGQNTEAFF.

The rearrangement links TRBV7-6 to TRBJ2-3, with D maybe TRBD2 (6 bases). Trimming cost V 1 base and J 7 bases, with 12 bases left between them. Germline V gene sequence: CDR1 SGHVS, CDR2 FNYEAQ. This CDR3 spans 14 amino acids. The CDR3 loop is CASSLVREANTQYF. CDR3 DNA sequence: TGTGCCAGCAGCTTAGTCAGGGAGGCAAATACGCAGTATTTT.

This sequence joins TRBV7-2 and TRBJ1-6; D gene uncertain. V was pared by 5 bases and J by 7 bases, with 12 bases between. Germline CDR1 is SGHTA and CDR2 is FQGNSA. This CDR3 has 14 amino acids. CDR3 amino acids: CASSTRRRNSPLHF. CDR3 sequence (DNA): TGTGCCAGCAGCACGAGACGGAGAAATTCACCCCTCCACTTT.

The V and J genes are TRBV2 and TRBJ2-5, with 8 positions matching TRBD2. Germline CDR1 and CDR2: SNHLY and FYNNEI. The CDR3 is made up of 13 amino acids. The trim removed 8 bases at V and 0 bases at J, leaving 2 bases unmatched. This CDR3 is CASVAGYQETQYF. The CDR3 region has the DNA TGTGCCAGCGTAGCGGGGTACCAAGAGACCCAGTACTTC.

This clonotype was seen more than once but under ten times. This sequence joins TRBV30 and TRBJ1-6; D remains unclear. Germline loops: CDR1 GTSNPN, CDR2 SVGIG (reference sequence). The length of the CDR3 is 13 residues. V lost 2 bases and J lost 11, with 13 bases in between. The CDR3 protein is CAWSTSQGTPLHF. CDR3 DNA sequence: TGTGCCTGGAGTACGTCTCAAGGGACACCCCTCCACTTT.

The chain links TRBV5-1 to TRBJ1-6; D unresolved. Germline CDR1 is SGHRS and CDR2 is YFSETQ. CDR3 size: 13 residues. Trimming took off 0 bases at V and 11 bases at J, with 9 bases between the two ends. The CDR3 reads CASSLDTGPPLHF. The CDR3 DNA sequence: TGCGCCAGCAGCTTGGACACGGGCCCACCCCTCCACTTT.

The genes are TRBV4-1 and TRBJ2-7; a possible D gene is TRBD1 (5 bases). The CDR3 loop spans 18 amino acids. CDR1 and CDR2 from the germline V gene are MGHRA and YSYEKL. V lost 0 bases and J 0 bases, leaving 18 bases between the germline ends. CDR3 loop: CASSQDPQWPGISYEQYF. The CDR3 nucleotides are TGCGCCAGCAGCCAAGATCCCCAGTGGCCAGGGATCTCCTACGAGCAGTACTTC.

V is TRBV12-3 or TRBV12-4 and J is TRBJ1-1, with 9 bases matching TRBD1. V was clipped by 6 bases and J by 11 bases; unmatched bases: 13. The length of the CDR3 is 14 residues. CDR3 in amino acids: CASSTGTGQVGAFF. CDR3 bases: TGTGCCAGCAGCACCGGGACAGGGCAAGTGGGGGCTTTCTTT.

V gene TRBV20-1 combines with J gene TRBJ2-5, with D maybe TRBD1 (6 bases). V lost 8 bases and J 6 bases, leaving 16 bases between the germline ends. This CDR3 region has 12 residues. Per the germline V gene, CDR1 is DFQATT and CDR2 is SNEGSKA (reference sequence). The CDR3 bases are TGCAGTCGTCAGGGGCAGGCCCAGACCCAGTACTTC. This sequence encodes CSRQGQAQTQYF.

This rearrangement joins TRBV12-3 or TRBV12-4 to TRBJ1-6; 10 nucleotides agree with TRBD1. The CDR3 runs to 15 residues. V lost 8 bases, J lost 5 bases, and 6 bases stayed unmatched. This chain's CDR3 is CASGLGQGNNSPLHF. Here the CDR3 DNA reads TGTGCCAGCGGCTTGGGACAGGGGAATAATTCACCCCTCCACTTT.

The chain employs TRBV11-2 and TRBJ2-6; no clear D. V shed 1 base and J shed 3 bases, with 10 bases lying between them. This CDR3 is built from 16 residues. Germline lookup yields CDR1 SGHAT and CDR2 FQNNGV. The CDR3 DNA follows: TGTGCCAGCAGCTTAGTCGGAGAAAGTGGGGCCAACGTCCTGACTTTC. Its translation: CASSLVGESGANVLTF.

The genes are TRBV20-1 and TRBJ1-6; D unresolved. Germline V gene lookup returns CDR1 DFQATT and CDR2 SNEGSKA (reference sequence). Deletions cut 4 bases from V and 2 bases from J, with 6 bases between. This CDR3 has 13 amino acids. The CDR3 sequence: CSATSPYNSPLHF. The DNA of the CDR3 is TGCAGTGCTACCAGCCCCTATAATTCACCCCTCCACTTT.

This chain connects TRBV5-1 to TRBJ2-2; 9 nucleotides match TRBD1. This CDR3 has 19 residues. Germline V lookup: CDR1 SGHRS, CDR2 YFSETQ. Germline trimming cut 0 bases from V and 5 bases from J; bases unmatched to any gene: 14. The CDR3, as DNA: TGCGCCAGCAGCTTGGACAGGGGGCGCAACTGGGACAGTACCGGGGAGCTGTTTTTT. Translation gives CASSLDRGRNWDSTGELFF.

The chain combines TRBV7-8 with TRBJ2-5; D is unresolved. The CDR3 length is 13 residues. In germline, CDR1 is SGHVS, CDR2 FQNEAQ. V shed 2 bases and J shed 6 bases, with 10 bases lying between them. CDR3 region: CASSLPPMQTQYF. The CDR3 DNA follows: TGTGCCAGCAGCTTACCTCCTATGCAGACCCAGTACTTC.

The V and J genes are TRBV6-1 and TRBJ1-2, with TRBD1 as a possible D gene (6 bases). V was trimmed by 1 base and J by 6 bases, leaving 12 bases between them. Germline loops: CDR1 MNHNS, CDR2 SASEGT. The CDR3 sequence is 14 residues long. CDR3: CASSEVPGAHGYTF. In DNA form, the CDR3 reads TGTGCCAGCAGTGAAGTTCCGGGGGCGCATGGCTACACCTTC.

This chain uses TRBV15 with TRBJ2-5; TRBD1 matches 11 bases. The junction had 2 bases not matched to a gene; V was cut back by 3 bases and J by 5 bases. The germline CDR1 and CDR2 sequences are LNHNV and YYDKDF (reference sequence). This CDR3 contains 14 residues. CDR3 region: CATSRDRGLETQYF. The CDR3 DNA is TGTGCCACCAGCAGGGACAGGGGGCTTGAGACCCAGTACTTC.

With regard to this clonotype: The DNA is omitted, as the CDR3 cannot be located on it reliably, and the CDR3 follows TCRdb's listing. The rearrangement links TRBV11-2 to TRBJ1-2; the table gives TRBD1 as D, unverified against the DNA. Counting both end residues, the CDR3 totals 13 amino acids. From germline, CDR1 is SGHAT and CDR2 FQNNGV. CDR3: CASSLVGQGASTF.

The chain combines TRBV6-5 with TRBJ1-6; no firm D call. The CDR3 covers 12 residues. From germline, CDR1 is MNHEY and CDR2 SVGAGI. V lost 4 bases and J lost 9, with 7 bases in between. The CDR3 reads CASSSKFSPLHF. For the CDR3, the DNA is TGTGCCAGCAGTTCCAAATTTTCACCCCTCCACTTT.

The gene calls are TRBV5-1 and TRBJ2-1; D uncertain. V was pared by 1 base and J by 9 bases, with 14 bases between. CDR3 length equals 14 residues. Germline CDR1 is SGHRS and CDR2 is YFSETQ. The DNA for the CDR3 is TGCGCCAGCAGCTTGAGGCAGCCTAAGGGTGAGCAGTTCTTC. Its translation is CASSLRQPKGEQFF.